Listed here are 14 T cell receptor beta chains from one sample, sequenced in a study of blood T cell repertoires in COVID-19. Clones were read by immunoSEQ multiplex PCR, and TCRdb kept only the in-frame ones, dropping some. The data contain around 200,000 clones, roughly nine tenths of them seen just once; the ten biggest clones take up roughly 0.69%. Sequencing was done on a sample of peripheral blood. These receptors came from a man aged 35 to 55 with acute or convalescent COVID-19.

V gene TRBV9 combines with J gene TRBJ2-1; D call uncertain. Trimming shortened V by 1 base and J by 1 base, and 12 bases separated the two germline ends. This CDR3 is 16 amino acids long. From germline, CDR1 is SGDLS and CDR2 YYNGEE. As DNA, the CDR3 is TGTGCCAGCAGCGTATCTAGAGGTGGTTCCTACAATGAGCAGTTCTTC. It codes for CASSVSRGGSYNEQFF.

CDR3 in DNA: TGTGCCAGCAGGCTGACAGGGACTAATGAAAAACTGTTTTTT. Protein: CASRLTGTNEKLFF. This chain connects TRBV28 to TRBJ1-4; TRBD1 matches at 7 bases. This CDR3 has 14 residues. Germline CDR1 reads MDHEN; CDR2 reads SYDVKM. With 6 bases clipped from V and 2 bases from J, the junction kept 3 bases outside the gene matches.

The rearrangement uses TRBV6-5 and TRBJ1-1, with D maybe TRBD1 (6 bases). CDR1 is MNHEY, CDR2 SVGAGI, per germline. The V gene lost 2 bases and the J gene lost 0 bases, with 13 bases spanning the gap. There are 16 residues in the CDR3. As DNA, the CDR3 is TGTGCCAGCAGTTACGGGCCAGGGGCATTGAACACTGAAGCTTTCTTT. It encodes CASSYGPGALNTEAFF.

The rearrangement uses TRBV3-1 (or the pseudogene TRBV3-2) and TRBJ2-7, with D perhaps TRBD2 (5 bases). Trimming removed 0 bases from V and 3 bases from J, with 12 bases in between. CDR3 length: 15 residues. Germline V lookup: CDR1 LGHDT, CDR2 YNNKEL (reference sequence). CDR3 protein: CASSQDGGSHYEQYF. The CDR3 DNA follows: TGTGCCAGCAGCCAAGATGGAGGTAGCCACTACGAGCAGTACTTC.

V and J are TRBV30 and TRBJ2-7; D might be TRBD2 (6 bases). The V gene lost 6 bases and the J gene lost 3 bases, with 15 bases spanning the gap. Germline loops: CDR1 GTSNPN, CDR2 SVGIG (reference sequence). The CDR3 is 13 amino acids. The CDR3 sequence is CACRGGLIYEQYF. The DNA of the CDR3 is TGTGCCTGTCGGGGAGGTTTAATCTACGAGCAGTACTTC.

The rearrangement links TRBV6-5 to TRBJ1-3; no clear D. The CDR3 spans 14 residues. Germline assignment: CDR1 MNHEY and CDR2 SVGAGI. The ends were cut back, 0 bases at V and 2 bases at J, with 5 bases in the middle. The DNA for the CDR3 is TGTGCCAGCAGTTACTCCGAGACTGGAAACACCATATATTTT. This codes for CASSYSETGNTIYF.

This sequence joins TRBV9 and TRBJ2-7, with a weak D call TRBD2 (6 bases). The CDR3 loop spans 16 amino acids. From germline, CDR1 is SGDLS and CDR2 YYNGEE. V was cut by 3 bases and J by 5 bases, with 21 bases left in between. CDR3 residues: CASSDPSGLQGDEQYF. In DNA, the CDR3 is TGTGCCAGCAGCGATCCTTCGGGACTCCAGGGTGACGAGCAGTACTTC.

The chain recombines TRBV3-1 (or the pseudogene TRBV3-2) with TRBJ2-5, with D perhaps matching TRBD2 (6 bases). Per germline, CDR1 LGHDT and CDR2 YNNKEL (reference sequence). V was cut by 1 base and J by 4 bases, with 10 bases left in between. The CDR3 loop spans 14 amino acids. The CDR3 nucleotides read TGTGCCAGCAGCCAAGGGTCGGGAGCAGAGACCCAGTACTTC. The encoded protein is CASSQGSGAETQYF.

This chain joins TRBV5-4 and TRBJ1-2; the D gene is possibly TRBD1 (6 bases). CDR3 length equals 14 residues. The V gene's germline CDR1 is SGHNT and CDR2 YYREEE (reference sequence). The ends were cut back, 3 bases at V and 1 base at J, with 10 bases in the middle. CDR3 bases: TGTGCCAGCAGCTCTGGACAGCTTAACTATGGCTACACCTTC. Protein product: CASSSGQLNYGYTF.

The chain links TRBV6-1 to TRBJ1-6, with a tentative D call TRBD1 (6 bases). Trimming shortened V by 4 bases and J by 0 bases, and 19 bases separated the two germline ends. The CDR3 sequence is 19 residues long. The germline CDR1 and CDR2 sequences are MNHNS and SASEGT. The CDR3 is CASSGVPGHLSSYNSPLHF. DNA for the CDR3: TGTGCCAGCAGTGGGGTACCGGGACACTTGAGCTCCTATAATTCACCCCTCCACTTT.

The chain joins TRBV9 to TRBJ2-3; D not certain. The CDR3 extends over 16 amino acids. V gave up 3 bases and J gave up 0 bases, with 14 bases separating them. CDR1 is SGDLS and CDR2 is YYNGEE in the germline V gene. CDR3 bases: TGTGCCAGCAGCGAGAGTGGAGTCTTTAGCACAGATACGCAGTATTTT. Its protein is CASSESGVFSTDTQYF. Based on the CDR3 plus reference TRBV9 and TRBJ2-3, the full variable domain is DSGVTQTPKHLITATGQRVTLRCSPRSGDLSVYWYQQSLDQGLQFLIQYYNGEERAKGNILERFSAQQFPDLHSELNLSSLELGDSALYFCASSESGVFSTDTQYFGPGTRLTVL.

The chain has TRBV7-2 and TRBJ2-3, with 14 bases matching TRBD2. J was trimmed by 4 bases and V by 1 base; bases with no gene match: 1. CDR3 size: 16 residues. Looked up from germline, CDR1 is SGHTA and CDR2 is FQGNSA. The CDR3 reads CASSLGLAGGPDTQYF. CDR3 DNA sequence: TGTGCCAGCAGCTTAGGACTAGCGGGAGGGCCAGATACGCAGTATTTT.

The CDR3 loop is CASSQLQGSFGNTIYF. CDR3 in DNA: TGTGCCAGCAGCCAACTACAGGGTTCGTTTGGAAACACCATATATTTT. This chain links TRBV7-2 with TRBJ1-3; D is possibly TRBD1 (6 bases). This CDR3 is 16 amino acids long. CDR1 SGHTA and CDR2 FQGNSA come from the germline V gene. Trimming removed 5 bases at V and 3 bases at J, with 17 bases between.

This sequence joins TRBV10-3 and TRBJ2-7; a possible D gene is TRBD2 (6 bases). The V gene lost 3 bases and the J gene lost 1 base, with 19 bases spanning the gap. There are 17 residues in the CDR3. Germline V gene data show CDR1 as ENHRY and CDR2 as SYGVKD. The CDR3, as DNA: TGTGCCATCAGTGACCCCAGTCTGGGGGGTTTATCCTACGAGCAGTACTTC. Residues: CAISDPSLGGLSYEQYF.